This is a list of T cell receptor beta chains from one sample in a study of blood T cell repertoires in COVID-19. The method was immunoSEQ multiplex PCR; TCRdb's version includes in-frame clones alone and lacks a portion of them. This table holds around 200,000 clones, less than 80% found once. The specimen sequenced was peripheral blood. The receptors stem from a man aged 50-59 years who had recovered from COVID-19. The CDR3 runs from the conserved cysteine through the conserved F or W. Fields, in order: clone size, V gene, J gene, CDR3 protein. Expanded clones are given a class, and other clones once, few, many or no size at all.

abundance: -; v_gene: TRBV30; j_gene: TRBJ1-3; CDR3aa: CAWREIRGLRSGNTIYF
abundance: -; v_gene: TRBV6-5; j_gene: TRBJ1-1; CDR3aa: CASSLAGRQTEAFF
abundance: -; v_gene: TRBV10-3; j_gene: TRBJ1-1; CDR3aa: CAISETQEATEAFF
abundance: -; v_gene: TRBV6-2/TRBV6-3; j_gene: TRBJ1-5; CDR3aa: CASSPRSGLRNQPQHF
abundance: -; v_gene: TRBV7-3; j_gene: TRBJ1-1; CDR3aa: CASSLRDNRMNTEAFF
abundance: -; v_gene: TRBV28; j_gene: TRBJ2-7; CDR3aa: CASQRTGQGTYEQYF
abundance: once; v_gene: TRBV7-8; j_gene: TRBJ1-5; CDR3aa: CASSLAIWQFSNQPQHF
abundance: -; v_gene: TRBV15; j_gene: TRBJ2-1; CDR3aa: CATSRGTGTGSDEQFF
abundance: few; v_gene: TRBV5-4; j_gene: TRBJ2-3; CDR3aa: CASSFVRGMGADTQYF
abundance: -; v_gene: TRBV6-5; j_gene: TRBJ1-1; CDR3aa: CASSYLQMNTEAFF
abundance: -; v_gene: TRBV2; j_gene: TRBJ2-1; CDR3aa: CASSPQGNNEQFF
abundance: -; v_gene: TRBV28; j_gene: TRBJ1-1; CDR3aa: CATEATENTEAFF
abundance: -; v_gene: TRBV5-1; j_gene: TRBJ2-2; CDR3aa: CASSLASTLARTGELFF
abundance: once; v_gene: TRBV5-1; j_gene: TRBJ1-4; CDR3aa: CASSPDTNRRNEKLFF
abundance: -; v_gene: TRBV11-2; j_gene: TRBJ1-1; CDR3aa: CASSPYRRGAFF
abundance: once; v_gene: TRBV19; j_gene: TRBJ2-5; CDR3aa: CATTGQGGQETQYF
abundance: once; v_gene: TRBV6-1; j_gene: TRBJ2-5; CDR3aa: CASSEPGSRETQYF
abundance: once; v_gene: TRBV7-3; j_gene: TRBJ2-3; CDR3aa: CASSPSLAGGNTDTQYF
abundance: -; v_gene: TRBV5-1; j_gene: TRBJ1-6; CDR3aa: CASRNGGQTAGSPLHF
abundance: -; v_gene: TRBV28; j_gene: TRBJ2-7; CDR3aa: CASVFSGTYEQYF
abundance: -; v_gene: TRBV9; j_gene: TRBJ2-1; CDR3aa: CASSLLAGGFNEQFF
abundance: -; v_gene: TRBV18; j_gene: TRBJ2-7; CDR3aa: CASSPLAGSSYEQYF
abundance: -; v_gene: TRBV25-1; j_gene: TRBJ2-4; CDR3aa: CASSEWGVDIQYF
abundance: -; v_gene: TRBV7-6; j_gene: TRBJ2-2; CDR3aa: CASSLVGPNTGELFF
abundance: -; v_gene: TRBV29-1; j_gene: TRBJ2-3; CDR3aa: CSPRLADSTDTQYF
abundance: few; v_gene: TRBV6-5; j_gene: TRBJ1-2; CDR3aa: CASRIDPATGYTF
abundance: -; v_gene: TRBV2; j_gene: TRBJ2-1; CDR3aa: CASSGQGAGRYNEQFF
abundance: -; v_gene: TRBV7-3; j_gene: TRBJ2-1; CDR3aa: CASSLALAGYNEQFF
abundance: few; v_gene: TRBV10-2; j_gene: TRBJ2-1; CDR3aa: CASSEPHRGGNEQFF
abundance: many; v_gene: TRBV2; j_gene: TRBJ2-2; CDR3aa: CASSEVSQGTGELFF
abundance: -; v_gene: TRBV9; j_gene: TRBJ2-7; CDR3aa: CASSGDGQGAGEQYF
abundance: -; v_gene: TRBV7-2; j_gene: TRBJ2-1; CDR3aa: CASSLVGTSGPYNEQFF
abundance: -; v_gene: TRBV21-1; j_gene: TRBJ2-7; CDR3aa: CASSPKVRISSYEQYF
abundance: -; v_gene: TRBV7-8; j_gene: TRBJ1-2; CDR3aa: CASSQQGGYTF
abundance: -; v_gene: TRBV12-5; j_gene: TRBJ2-1; CDR3aa: CASGLAGQGTQFF
abundance: -; v_gene: TRBV12-5; j_gene: TRBJ2-1; CDR3aa: CASGLSPGQGREFF
abundance: -; v_gene: TRBV4-1; j_gene: TRBJ2-5; CDR3aa: CASSQDGQGSYPTQYF
abundance: -; v_gene: TRBV24-1; j_gene: TRBJ2-1; CDR3aa: CATSDPTSGRAGEQFF
abundance: once; v_gene: TRBV7-9; j_gene: TRBJ2-2; CDR3aa: CASSSYAGELFF
abundance: -; v_gene: TRBV30; j_gene: TRBJ2-2; CDR3aa: CAWSRQGSSGELFF
abundance: -; v_gene: TRBV27; j_gene: TRBJ1-2; CDR3aa: CASSKEQGVFYHGYTF
abundance: -; v_gene: TRBV5-8; j_gene: TRBJ1-1; CDR3aa: CASSPPWTGGEAFF
abundance: few; v_gene: TRBV2; j_gene: TRBJ2-3; CDR3aa: CASSDRGMTDTQYF
abundance: -; v_gene: TRBV11-1; j_gene: TRBJ1-2; CDR3aa: CASSLDGNYGYTF
abundance: -; v_gene: TRBV10-3; j_gene: TRBJ2-7; CDR3aa: CAIREGLAAYEQYF
abundance: -; v_gene: TRBV6-6; j_gene: TRBJ1-1; CDR3aa: CASTETGVAFF
abundance: -; v_gene: TRBV10-3; j_gene: TRBJ2-5; CDR3aa: CAISESIGGETQYF
abundance: few; v_gene: TRBV2; j_gene: TRBJ1-5; CDR3aa: CASSQEMGRANQPQHF
abundance: once; v_gene: TRBV4-3; j_gene: TRBJ1-4; CDR3aa: CASSQGQGEKLFF
abundance: -; v_gene: TRBV3-1/TRBV3-2; j_gene: TRBJ1-2; CDR3aa: CASSLRTGQGYINYGYTF
abundance: -; v_gene: TRBV30; j_gene: TRBJ2-3; CDR3aa: CAWSHYGTAADTQYF